Shown below are 23 T cell receptor beta chains from a single sample sequenced in a study of CD8 T cells in Susac syndrome. The authors reverse transcribed about 0.5 to 1 ug RNA with random hexamers. TCRdb analysed the immunoSEQ multiplex PCR reads with MiXCR anew, one entry per CDR3 protein. The top ten clones hold around 0.21% of a sample with about 150,000 distinct CDR3 sequences, roughly 94% of them seen once. What was sequenced was CD8+ T cells from PBMCs. These receptors were collected from a human donor with multiple sclerosis.

This clonotype was seen a few times. The chain has TRBV27 and TRBJ1-1; D is ambiguous. Trimming left V 4 bases short and J 0 bases short, with 9 bases between. The CDR3 spans 14 residues. From germline, CDR1 is MNHEY and CDR2 SMNVEV (reference sequence). The CDR3: CASSYGGLNTEAFF. Written as DNA, the CDR3 is TGTGCCAGCAGTTATGGTGGTCTGAACACTGAAGCTTTCTTT.

The count of this clonotype is one. This chain uses TRBV4-1 with TRBJ1-2; D gene ambiguous. There are 13 residues in the CDR3. Germline V lookup: CDR1 MGHRA, CDR2 YSYEKL. The V end was cut by 0 bases, the J end by 8 bases, with 10 bases between. As DNA, the CDR3 is TGCGCCAGCAGCCAAGATGGGATTCGCGGCTACACCTTC. Its translation is CASSQDGIRGYTF.

This chain connects TRBV27 to TRBJ2-3; D remains ambiguous. This CDR3 has 13 amino acids. Trimming shortened V by 8 bases and J by 14 bases, and 23 bases separated the two germline ends. Germline CDR1 reads MNHEY; CDR2 reads SMNVEV (reference sequence). The chain's CDR3 is CASSPLPTLRMYF. The CDR3 bases are TGTGCCAGCTCCCCGCTACCAACCCTAAGGATGTATTTT.

The chain joins TRBV2 to TRBJ1-6, with D unclear. CDR1 SNHLY and CDR2 FYNNEI come from the germline V gene. The ends were cut back, 3 bases at V and 7 bases at J, with 10 bases in the middle. The CDR3 length is 14 residues. CDR3 in amino acids: CASSESRINSPLHF. CDR3 sequence (DNA): TGTGCCAGCAGTGAGTCCAGGATCAATTCACCCCTCCACTTT. The variable domain in full, with the rest retrieved from reference TRBV2 and TRBJ1-6, is EPEVTQTPSHQVTQMGQEVILRCVPISNHLYFYWYRQILGQKVEFLVSFYNNEISEKSEIFDDQFSVERPDGSNFTLKIRSTKLEDSAMYFCASSESRINSPLHFGNGTRLTVT.

The chain is built from TRBV15 and TRBJ1-2; 8 bases align to TRBD1. The CDR3 loop spans 15 amino acids. The J segment lost 7 bases and the V segment lost 0 bases, leaving 7 bases of the junction unmatched. Germline assignment: CDR1 LNHNV and CDR2 YYDKDF (reference sequence). CDR3 amino acids: CATSRDTGGGSGYTF. DNA of the CDR3: TGTGCCACCAGCAGAGATACAGGGGGAGGGAGTGGCTACACCTTC.

J is TRBJ2-6 and V is TRBV5-1, with 8 positions matching TRBD1. Unmatched junction bases numbered 8, after V lost 1 base and J lost 2 bases. From germline, CDR1 is SGHRS and CDR2 YFSETQ. There are 18 residues in the CDR3. This CDR3 is CASSLIGTGRPGANVLTF. In nucleotides, the CDR3 is TGCGCCAGCAGCTTGATCGGGACAGGTAGACCTGGGGCCAACGTCCTGACTTTC.

This clonotype was found once. The chain carries TRBV20-1 and TRBJ2-1; the D is unclear. The CDR3 sequence is 10 residues long. Per the germline V gene, CDR1 is DFQATT and CDR2 is SNEGSKA (reference sequence). Trimming removed 0 bases from V and 12 bases from J, with 6 bases in between. The CDR3, as DNA: TGCAGTGCTAGAGATGGAACGCAGTTCTTC. This gives the protein CSARDGTQFF.

The gene calls are TRBV9 and TRBJ2-1; 11 bases are shared with TRBD2. The CDR3 totals 16 residues. CDR1 and CDR2 from the germline V gene are SGDLS and YYNGEE. With 2 bases clipped from V and 1 base from J, the junction kept 2 bases outside the gene matches. CDR3 loop: CASSVGTSGSYNEQFF. The DNA of the CDR3 is TGTGCCAGCAGCGTCGGGACTAGCGGATCCTACAATGAGCAGTTCTTC.

The rearrangement uses TRBV15 and TRBJ2-1; 8 bases line up with TRBD2. J was trimmed by 5 bases and V by 8 bases; bases with no gene match: 11. CDR1 is LNHNV and CDR2 is YYDKDF in the germline V gene (reference sequence). This CDR3 has 15 residues. CDR3 nucleotides: TGTGCCACCGGGGGGATCCGCGGGGGGAACAATGAGCAGTTCTTC. It translates to CATGGIRGGNNEQFF.

DNA for the CDR3: TGTGCCAGCAGTGAATCGGAGTCTGACGCTCCTAGCTATAATTCACCCCTCCACTTT. Translating it yields CASSESESDAPSYNSPLHF. The gene calls are TRBV2 and TRBJ1-6; D is undetermined. V was pared by 2 bases and J by 3 bases, with 20 bases between. The CDR3 has 19 residues. Germline CDR1 and CDR2: SNHLY and FYNNEI.

The rearrangement links TRBV9 to TRBJ1-2, with a possible D match to TRBD1 (5 bases). V dropped 3 bases and J dropped 8 bases, with 11 bases sitting between them. The germline V gene encodes CDR1 SGDLS and CDR2 YYNGEE. The CDR3 consists of 12 residues. CDR3 sequence: CASSARGWGYTF. The CDR3 DNA is TGTGCCAGCAGCGCTCGGGGGTGGGGCTACACCTTC.

This clonotype was seen a few times. The rearrangement joins TRBV6-6 to TRBJ1-1, with D perhaps matching TRBD1 (6 bases). The CDR3 contains 13 residues. Trimming left V 2 bases short and J 5 bases short, with 9 bases between. Per germline, CDR1 MNHNY and CDR2 SVGAGI (reference sequence). In nucleotides, the CDR3 is TGTGCCAGCAGTTACGGGGGCGGGACTGAAGCTTTCTTT. Amino acid sequence: CASSYGGGTEAFF.

J is TRBJ1-5 and V is TRBV30; TRBD1 agrees at 9 bases. The CDR3 spans 15 residues. Germline V lookup: CDR1 GTSNPN, CDR2 SVGIG (reference sequence). V gave up 0 bases and J gave up 2 bases; unmatched junction bases: 2. The CDR3 nucleotides are TGTGCCTGGAGTGTGGGGGACAGGGGCAATCAGCCCCAGCATTTT. Translating gives CAWSVGDRGNQPQHF.

The chain is built from TRBV7-8 and TRBJ1-1, with D unresolved. Germline V gives CDR1 SGHVS, CDR2 FQNEAQ. This CDR3 has 15 residues. Deletions cut 5 bases from V and 2 bases from J, with 15 bases between. The DNA of the CDR3 is TGTGCCAGCAGCATCAGTCCGGGATCTAACACTGAAGCTTTCTTT. It codes for CASSISPGSNTEAFF.

The rearrangement uses TRBV12-3 or TRBV12-4 and TRBJ1-1; D gene uncertain. The CDR3 is 13 amino acids. V was trimmed by 3 bases and J by 0 bases, leaving 5 bases between them. CDR3 sequence: CASSLAMNTEAFF. The CDR3 nucleotides are TGTGCCAGCAGTTTGGCCATGAACACTGAAGCTTTCTTT.

The J gene is TRBJ2-1, the V gene TRBV2, with TRBD1 matching over 12 bases. Germline CDR1 is SNHLY and CDR2 is FYNNEI. Unmatched junction bases numbered 3, after V lost 11 bases and J lost 4 bases. The CDR3 runs 13 residues. The CDR3 bases are TGTGCCGGGGGACAGGGGGCATACAATGAGCAGTTCTTC. Translating it yields CAGGQGAYNEQFF. Looking up the rest from reference TRBV2 and TRBJ2-1 gives the full variable domain: EPEVTQTPSHQVTQMGQEVILRCVPISNHLYFYWYRQILGQKVEFLVSFYNNEISEKSEIFDDQFSVERPDGSNFTLKIRSTKLEDSAMYFCAGGQGAYNEQFFGPGTRLTVL.

The sample holds one count of this clonotype. The V gene is TRBV6-6, the J gene TRBJ2-2, with D maybe TRBD1 (5 bases). CDR3 length: 11 amino acids. Germline V lookup: CDR1 MNHNY, CDR2 SVGAGI (reference sequence). Trimming removed 8 bases at V and 4 bases at J, with 5 bases between. The DNA for the CDR3 is TGTGCCAGCGGGGCCACCGGGGAGCTGTTTTTT. Its protein is CASGATGELFF.

This chain connects TRBV28 to TRBJ2-7; 8 nucleotides match TRBD2. Germline V CDR1 and CDR2: MDHEN, SYDVKM. CDR3 length: 13 residues. V trimming: 7 bases; J trimming: 4 bases; junction bases outside the gene matches: 6. In DNA, the CDR3 is TGTGCCAGCAAGGCGGGGGGTGTGTACGAGCAGTACTTC. Amino acid sequence: CASKAGGVYEQYF.

The chain carries TRBV6-2 or TRBV6-3 and TRBJ1-6, with unresolved D. The V end lost 2 bases, the J end lost 11 bases, and 13 bases lay between the germline ends. Germline V gives CDR1 MNHEY, CDR2 SVGEGT. The CDR3 is made up of 14 amino acids. The DNA of the CDR3 is TGTGCCAGCAGTTACGAAGGCCTCGGGGCACCCCTCCACTTT. Its protein product is CASSYEGLGAPLHF.

CDR3 coding DNA: TGCAGCGTTGAAGCGGGGGGCACCGGGGAGCTGTTTTTT. It translates to CSVEAGGTGELFF. The gene calls are TRBV29-1 and TRBJ2-2; the match to TRBD2 covers 7 bases. There are 13 residues in the CDR3. CDR1 SQVTM and CDR2 ANQGSEA come from the germline V gene. The trim removed 1 base at V and 4 bases at J, leaving 0 bases unmatched.

The chain carries TRBV3-1 and TRBJ2-1; 11 bases agree with TRBD2. The V segment lost 4 bases and the J segment 8 bases; nucleotides outside the gene matches: 7. Germline-derived CDR1 and CDR2 are LGHDT and YNNKEL (reference sequence). The CDR3 is 15 residues long. The CDR3, as DNA: TGTGCCAGCAGCCTGGGACTAGCGGCCCAATATGAGCAGTTCTTC. It is translated as CASSLGLAAQYEQFF.

The V and J genes are TRBV7-3 and TRBJ2-7; D unclear. Germline CDR1 reads SGHTA; CDR2 reads FQGTGA. The CDR3 loop spans 14 amino acids. Trimming pared 5 bases from V and 0 bases from J, leaving 11 bases between. The CDR3 DNA sequence: TGTGCCAGCAGCCCCTTAGCTAGCTCCTACGAGCAGTACTTC. Encoded protein: CASSPLASSYEQYF.

V gene TRBV7-9 combines with J gene TRBJ2-7; no firm D call. CDR1 and CDR2 (germline): SEHNR, FQNEAQ (reference sequence). The CDR3 is 11 residues long. The V end lost 2 bases, the J end lost 6 bases, and 5 bases lay between the germline ends. The CDR3 protein is CASSLTGEQYF. In DNA form, the CDR3 reads TGTGCCAGCAGCTTAACGGGCGAGCAGTACTTC.